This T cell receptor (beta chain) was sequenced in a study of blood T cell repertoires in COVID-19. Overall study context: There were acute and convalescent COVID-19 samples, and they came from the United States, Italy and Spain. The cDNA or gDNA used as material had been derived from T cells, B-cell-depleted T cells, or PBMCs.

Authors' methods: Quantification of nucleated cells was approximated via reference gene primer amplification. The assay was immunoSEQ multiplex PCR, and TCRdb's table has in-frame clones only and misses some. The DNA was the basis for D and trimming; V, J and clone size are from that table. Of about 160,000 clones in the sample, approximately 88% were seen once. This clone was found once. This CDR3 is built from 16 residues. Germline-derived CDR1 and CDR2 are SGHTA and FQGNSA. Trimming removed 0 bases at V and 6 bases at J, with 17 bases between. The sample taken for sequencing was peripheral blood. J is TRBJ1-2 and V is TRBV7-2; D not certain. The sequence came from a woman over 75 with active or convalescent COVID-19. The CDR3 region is CASSLAPLRRSDGYTF. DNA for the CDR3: TGTGCCAGCAGCTTAGCCCCCCTCAGGAGGTCCGATGGCTACACCTTC.